This TCR beta chain stems from a study of circulating and synovial CD4+ cells in juvenile arthritis. Study observations and caveats: Compared with bulk blood, circulating pathogenic-like lymphocytes shared substantially more CDR3 sequences with synovial T cells. These repertoires were less diverse than bulk blood CD4 repertoires. Shared-clonotype fractions with synovium likely underestimate full repertoire overlap.

A word on this clone: Its specificity is not known.

Data came from immunoSEQ multiplex PCR; TCRdb stores just in-frame clones and leaves some out. This sample has about 32,000 clones; about 96% occur once, and the top ten carry about 0.61%. Germline V gives CDR1 SGDLS, CDR2 YYNGEE. The CDR3 covers 15 residues. The trim removed 4 bases at V and 0 bases at J, leaving 1 base unmatched. Patients with active juvenile idiopathic arthritis donated these samples. The sequenced sample was CD4+ T cells from blood. The receptor was isolated from a human donor with juvenile idiopathic arthritis. This chain connects TRBV9 to TRBJ2-2, with 9 positions matching TRBD2. The CDR3 loop reads CASSPSGTNTGELFF. CDR3 DNA: TGTGCCAGCAGCCCTAGCGGGACGAACACCGGGGAGCTGTTTTTT.